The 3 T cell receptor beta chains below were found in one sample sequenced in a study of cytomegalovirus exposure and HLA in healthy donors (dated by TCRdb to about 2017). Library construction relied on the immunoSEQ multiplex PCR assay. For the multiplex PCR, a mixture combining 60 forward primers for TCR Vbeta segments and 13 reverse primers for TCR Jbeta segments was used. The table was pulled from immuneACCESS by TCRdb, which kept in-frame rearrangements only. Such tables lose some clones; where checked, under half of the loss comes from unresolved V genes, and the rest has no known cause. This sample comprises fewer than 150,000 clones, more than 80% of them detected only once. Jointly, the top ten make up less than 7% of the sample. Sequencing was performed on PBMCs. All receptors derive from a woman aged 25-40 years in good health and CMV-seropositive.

CDR3 DNA sequence: TGTGCCAGCAGTACCCTAACCTCAGATACGCAGTATTTT. Protein: CASSTLTSDTQYF. The V gene is TRBV2, the J gene TRBJ2-3; D gene ambiguous. The CDR3 loop spans 13 amino acids. Trimming pared 5 bases from V and 4 bases from J, leaving 10 bases between. Germline-derived CDR1 and CDR2 are SNHLY and FYNNEI.

DNA of the CDR3: TGTGCCATCAGCAACCCTCTAGCGGGGCTTGAGCAGTTCTTC. Encoded protein: CAISNPLAGLEQFF. The chain joins TRBV10-3 to TRBJ2-1; TRBD2 matches at 9 bases. The CDR3 contains 14 residues. With 6 bases clipped from V and 9 bases from J, the junction kept 9 bases outside the gene matches. Germline CDR1 reads ENHRY; CDR2 reads SYGVKD.

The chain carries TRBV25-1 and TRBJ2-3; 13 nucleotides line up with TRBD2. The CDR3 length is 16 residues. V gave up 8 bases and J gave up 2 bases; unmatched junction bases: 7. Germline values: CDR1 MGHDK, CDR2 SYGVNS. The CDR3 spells CASSLGTSGITDTQYF. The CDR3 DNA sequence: TGTGCCAGCTCCCTCGGGACTAGCGGGATCACAGATACGCAGTATTTT.